Below are 6 T cell receptor beta chains sequenced from a single sample in a study of response to subunit inactivated influenza vaccine. Each CDR3 protein gets one entry after TCRdb re-called the RT-PCR reads with MiXCR. Of 290,000 or so distinct CDR3 sequences in the sample, roughly 22% were seen once. The sequencing used PBMCs from blood, collected approximately 20 months after vaccination. The receptor set was obtained from a man in his fifties or sixties who received an inactivated influenza vaccine.

The CDR3 DNA reads as TGCGCCAGCAGCCAAACCGGGACAGGGGGAAACACCATATATTTT. Translating it yields CASSQTGTGGNTIYF. The V call is TRBV5-1, the J call TRBJ1-3; 9 bases fit TRBD1. CDR1 is SGHRS and CDR2 is YFSETQ in the germline V gene. V dropped 4 bases and J dropped 4; count of bases not matched to a gene: 6. CDR3 length: 15 residues.

This clonotype was counted a few times. The chain combines TRBV5-5 with TRBJ1-5, with TRBD1 as a possible D gene (6 bases). Trimming took 1 base from V and 1 from J, leaving 12 bases between them. The CDR3 contains 16 residues. CDR1 is SGHKS, CDR2 YYEKEE, per germline (reference sequence). CDR3 protein: CASSLYYRGSNQPQHF. For the CDR3, the DNA is TGTGCCAGCAGCTTGTATTATAGGGGGAGCAATCAGCCCCAGCATTTT.

This clonotype has a count of ten or more. V and J are TRBV12-3 or TRBV12-4 and TRBJ1-3; D is uncertain. Trimming removed 7 bases from V and 9 bases from J, with 16 bases in between. CDR3 length: 13 amino acids. The CDR3 DNA reads TGTGCCAGCAACCCCCTTCCTGTACGCACCATATATTTT. This encodes CASNPLPVRTIYF.

This clonotype has only a few counts. The V call is TRBV18, the J call TRBJ2-6; D gene unclear. Deletions cut 1 base from V and 3 bases from J, with 1 base between. This CDR3 is 13 amino acids long. Germline CDR1 is KGHSH and CDR2 is LQKENI. This CDR3 reads CASSPRGANVLTF. CDR3 DNA sequence: TGTGCCAGCTCACCACGTGGGGCCAACGTCCTGACTTTC.

DNA of the CDR3: TGTGCCAGCAGCCCCCAACCCGGGACACACTCCTACGAGCAGTACTTC. Its translation: CASSPQPGTHSYEQYF. This chain uses TRBV3-1 with TRBJ2-7, with a possible D match to TRBD1 (6 bases). The CDR3 runs 16 residues. The germline V gene encodes CDR1 LGHDT and CDR2 YNNKEL (reference sequence). Between the trimmed V and J ends, which lost 4 bases and 0 bases, there was a span of 16 bases.

The V call is TRBV7-2, the J call TRBJ2-3; maybe TRBD2 (5 bases). V was trimmed by 5 bases and J by 8 bases, leaving 11 bases between them. This CDR3 region has 12 residues. Germline V gene sequence: CDR1 SGHTA, CDR2 FQGNSA. In DNA form, the CDR3 reads TGTGCCAGCAGCCTCGATCGGGGTACGCAGTATTTT. Translating it yields CASSLDRGTQYF.